These 6 T cell receptor beta chains were all obtained from the same sample, sequenced in a study of graft-versus-host responses after intestinal transplantation. Sequencing used immunoSEQ multiplex PCR; TCRdb keeps in-frame clones, though not all of them. In the table there are some 88,000 clones, 93% of which are singletons. Their antigens remain unidentified. The material was unstimulated CD8+ T cells sorted from spleen or lymph node cells, obtained before intestinal transplant. The receptors here all came from a human donor who received an intestinal transplant.

The CDR3 is CASSLILPEAGEQETQYF. The CDR3, as DNA: TGTGCCAGCAGCTTAATTCTCCCCGAAGCGGGGGAACAAGAGACCCAGTACTTC. The V gene is TRBV7-2, the J gene TRBJ2-5; 8 bases are shared with TRBD2. Per germline, CDR1 SGHTA and CDR2 FQGNSA. This CDR3 is 18 amino acids long. V lost 2 bases, J lost 2 bases, and 13 bases stayed unmatched.

The gene calls are TRBV7-8 and TRBJ2-1; 7 bases agree with TRBD1. CDR1 SGHVS and CDR2 FQNEAQ come from the germline V gene. Losses at the gene ends were 2 bases for V and 2 bases for J; bases not matched to a gene: 3. This CDR3 has 15 residues. The CDR3 here is CASSLSRGPYNEQFF. The CDR3, as DNA: TGTGCCAGCAGCTTAAGTAGGGGGCCCTACAATGAGCAGTTCTTC.

The J gene is TRBJ2-3, the V gene TRBV25-1; a possible D gene is TRBD1 (5 bases). The germline V gene encodes CDR1 MGHDK and CDR2 SYGVNS. This CDR3 is built from 12 residues. V was trimmed by 2 bases and J by 5 bases, leaving 5 bases between them. The CDR3 nucleotides are TGTGCCAGCAGTGAACAGGGAGATACGCAGTATTTT. Translating gives CASSEQGDTQYF.

The chain recombines TRBV27 with TRBJ2-2; D remains ambiguous. Germline V gene lookup returns CDR1 MNHEY and CDR2 SMNVEV (reference sequence). The V end was cut by 9 bases, the J end by 6 bases, with 8 bases between. This CDR3 has 11 amino acids. The DNA of the CDR3 is TGTGCCAGTGCGGCCGCCGGGGAGCTGTTTTTT. Amino acids: CASAAAGELFF.

For the CDR3, the DNA is TGTGCCAGCAGGGGACAGCAAGAGACCCAGTACTTC. It encodes CASRGQQETQYF. This chain joins TRBV27 and TRBJ2-5; the match to TRBD1 covers 7 bases. Trimming took 6 bases from V and 2 from J; bases not matched to a gene: 0. The CDR3 has 12 amino acids. Looked up from germline, CDR1 is MNHEY and CDR2 is SMNVEV (reference sequence).

The rearrangement uses TRBV29-1 and TRBJ1-1, with a tentative D call TRBD1 (6 bases). Germline assignment: CDR1 SQVTM and CDR2 ANQGSEA. This CDR3 spans 14 amino acids. V was trimmed by 0 bases and J by 9 bases, leaving 17 bases between them. The CDR3 region is CSVEDLQGPEKAFF. CDR3 coding DNA: TGCAGCGTTGAAGATCTGCAGGGGCCGGAAAAAGCTTTCTTT. Full variable domain (outside the CDR3, taken from reference TRBV29-1 and TRBJ1-1): SAVISQKPSRDICQRGTSLTIQCQVDSQVTMMFWYRQQPGQSLTLIATANQGSEATYESGFVIDKFPISRPNLTFSTLTVSNMSPEDSSIYLCSVEDLQGPEKAFFGQGTRLTVV.